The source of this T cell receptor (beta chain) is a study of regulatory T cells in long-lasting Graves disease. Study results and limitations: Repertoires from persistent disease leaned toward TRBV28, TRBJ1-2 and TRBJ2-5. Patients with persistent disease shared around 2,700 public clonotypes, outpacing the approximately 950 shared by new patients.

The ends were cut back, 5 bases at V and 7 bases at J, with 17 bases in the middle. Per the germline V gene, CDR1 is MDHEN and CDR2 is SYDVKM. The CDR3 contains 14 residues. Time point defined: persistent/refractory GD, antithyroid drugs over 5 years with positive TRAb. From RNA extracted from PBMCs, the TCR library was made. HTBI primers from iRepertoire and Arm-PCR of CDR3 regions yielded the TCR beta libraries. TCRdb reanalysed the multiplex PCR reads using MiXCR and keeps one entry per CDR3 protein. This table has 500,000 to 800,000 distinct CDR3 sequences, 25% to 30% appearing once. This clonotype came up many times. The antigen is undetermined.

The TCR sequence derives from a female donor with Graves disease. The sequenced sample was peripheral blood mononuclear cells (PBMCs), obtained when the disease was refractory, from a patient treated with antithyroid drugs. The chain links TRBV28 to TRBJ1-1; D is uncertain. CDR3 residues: CASSHMGEPNEAFF. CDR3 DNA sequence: TGTGCCAGCAGTCATATGGGAGAACCAAATGAAGCTTTCTTT.